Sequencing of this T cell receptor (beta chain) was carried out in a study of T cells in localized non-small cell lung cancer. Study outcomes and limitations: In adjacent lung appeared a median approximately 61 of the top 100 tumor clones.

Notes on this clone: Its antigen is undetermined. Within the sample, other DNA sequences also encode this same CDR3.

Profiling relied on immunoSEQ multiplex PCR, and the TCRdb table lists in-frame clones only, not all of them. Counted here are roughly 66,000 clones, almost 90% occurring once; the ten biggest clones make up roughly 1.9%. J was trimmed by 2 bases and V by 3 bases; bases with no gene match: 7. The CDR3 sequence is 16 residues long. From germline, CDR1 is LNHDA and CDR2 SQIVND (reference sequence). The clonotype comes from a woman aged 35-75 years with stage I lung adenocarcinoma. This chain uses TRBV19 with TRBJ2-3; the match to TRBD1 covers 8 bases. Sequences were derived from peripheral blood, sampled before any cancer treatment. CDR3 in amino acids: CASSIQAGGYTDTQYF. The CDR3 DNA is TGTGCCAGTAGTATCCAAGCAGGGGGCTACACAGATACGCAGTATTTT.